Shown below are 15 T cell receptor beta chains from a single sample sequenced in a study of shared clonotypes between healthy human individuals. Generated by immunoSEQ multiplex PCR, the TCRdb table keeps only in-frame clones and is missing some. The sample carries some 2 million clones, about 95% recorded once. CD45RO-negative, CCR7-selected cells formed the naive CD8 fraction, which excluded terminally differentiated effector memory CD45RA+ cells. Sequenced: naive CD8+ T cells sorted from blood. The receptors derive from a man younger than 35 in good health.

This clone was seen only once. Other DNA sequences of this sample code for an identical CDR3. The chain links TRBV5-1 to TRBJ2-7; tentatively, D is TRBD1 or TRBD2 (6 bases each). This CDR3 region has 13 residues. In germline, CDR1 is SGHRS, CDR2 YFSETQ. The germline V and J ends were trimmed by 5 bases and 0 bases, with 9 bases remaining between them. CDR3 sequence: CASRRDTSYEQYF. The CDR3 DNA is TGCGCCAGCAGGCGGGACACCTCCTACGAGCAGTACTTC.

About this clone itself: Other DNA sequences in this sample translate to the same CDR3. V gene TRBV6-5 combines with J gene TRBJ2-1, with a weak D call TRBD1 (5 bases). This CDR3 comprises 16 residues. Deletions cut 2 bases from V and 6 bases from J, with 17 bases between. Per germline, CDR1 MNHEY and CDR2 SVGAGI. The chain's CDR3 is CASSYPRDRGGNEQFF. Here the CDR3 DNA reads TGTGCCAGCAGTTACCCAAGAGATAGGGGTGGCAATGAGCAGTTCTTC.

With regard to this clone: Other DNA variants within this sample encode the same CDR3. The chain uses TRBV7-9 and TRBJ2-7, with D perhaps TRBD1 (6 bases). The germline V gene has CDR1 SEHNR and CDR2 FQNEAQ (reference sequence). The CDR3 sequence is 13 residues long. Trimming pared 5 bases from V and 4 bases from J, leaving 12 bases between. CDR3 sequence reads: CASSPTGSYEQYF. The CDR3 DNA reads TGTGCCAGCAGCCCTACAGGGAGTTACGAGCAGTACTTC. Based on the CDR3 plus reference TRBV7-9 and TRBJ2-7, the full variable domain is DTGVSQNPRHKITKRGQNVTFRCDPISEHNRLYWYRQTLGQGPEFLTYFQNEAQLEKSRLLSDRFSAERPKGSFSTLEIQRTEQGDSAMYLCASSPTGSYEQYFGPGTRLTVT.

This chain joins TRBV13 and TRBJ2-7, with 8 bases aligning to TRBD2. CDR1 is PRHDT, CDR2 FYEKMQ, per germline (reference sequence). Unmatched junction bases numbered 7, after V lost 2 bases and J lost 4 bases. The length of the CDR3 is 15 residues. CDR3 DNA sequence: TGTGCCAGCAGCTTAACGGGAGGGCATGGGTACGAGCAGTACTTC. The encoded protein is CASSLTGGHGYEQYF.

CDR3 sequence (DNA): TGTGCCAGCAGCTGGGATACTAGCGGAGATTACTACGAGCAGTACTTC. Residues: CASSWDTSGDYYEQYF. This chain joins TRBV5-4 and TRBJ2-7, with 8 bases aligning to TRBD2. The germline gives CDR1 SGHNT, CDR2 YYREEE (reference sequence). V shed 3 bases and J 3 bases; nucleotides not matched to a gene: 11. The CDR3 spans 16 residues.

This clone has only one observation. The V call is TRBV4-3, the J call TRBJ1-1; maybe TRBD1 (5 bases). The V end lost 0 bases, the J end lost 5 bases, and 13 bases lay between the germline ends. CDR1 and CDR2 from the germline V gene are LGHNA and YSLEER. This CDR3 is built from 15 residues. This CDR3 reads CASSQDKGRGTEAFF. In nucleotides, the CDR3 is TGCGCCAGCAGCCAAGATAAGGGGAGGGGAACTGAAGCTTTCTTT.

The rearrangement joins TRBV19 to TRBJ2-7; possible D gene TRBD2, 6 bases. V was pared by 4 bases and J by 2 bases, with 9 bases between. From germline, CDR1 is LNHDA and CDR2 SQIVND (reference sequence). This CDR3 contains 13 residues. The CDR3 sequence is CASSTGVAYEQYF. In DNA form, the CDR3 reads TGTGCCAGTAGTACGGGGGTCGCCTACGAGCAGTACTTC.

The chain's CDR3 is CASSVTGVNTEAFF. The CDR3 nucleotides read TGTGCCAGCAGCGTAACAGGAGTGAACACTGAAGCTTTCTTT. This chain joins TRBV9 and TRBJ1-1; weak D call: TRBD1 (5 bases). CDR1 and CDR2 (germline): SGDLS, YYNGEE. V dropped 1 base and J dropped 0 bases, with 7 bases sitting between them. The CDR3 runs to 14 residues.

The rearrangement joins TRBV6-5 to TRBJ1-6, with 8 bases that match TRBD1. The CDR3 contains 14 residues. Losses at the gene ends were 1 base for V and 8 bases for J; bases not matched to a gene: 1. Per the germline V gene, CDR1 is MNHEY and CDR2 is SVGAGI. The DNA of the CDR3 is TGTGCCAGCAGTTACTACAGGGGGGATTCACCCCTCCACTTT. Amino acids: CASSYYRGDSPLHF.

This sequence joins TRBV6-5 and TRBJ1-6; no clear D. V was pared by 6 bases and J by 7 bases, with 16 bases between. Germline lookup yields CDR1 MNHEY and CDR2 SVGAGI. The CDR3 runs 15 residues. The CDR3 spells CASSSEEGLNSPLHF. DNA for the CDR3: TGTGCCAGCAGCTCGGAGGAGGGTCTCAATTCACCCCTCCACTTT.

CDR3 sequence: CASSESGTPVDSNQPQHF. CDR3 in DNA: TGTGCCAGCAGTGAATCCGGGACACCCGTAGATAGCAATCAGCCCCAGCATTTT. V and J are TRBV2 and TRBJ1-5; a possible D gene is TRBD1 (6 bases). CDR1 SNHLY and CDR2 FYNNEI come from the germline V gene. The V and J ends lost 2 bases and 0 bases respectively, with 17 bases between them. The CDR3 has 18 residues.

The CDR3 DNA reads as TGTGCCAGCAGCCGAACGGGGGGCACTGAAGCTTTCTTT. Its protein is CASSRTGGTEAFF. The J gene is TRBJ1-1, the V gene TRBV5-6, with D tentatively TRBD1 (5 bases). V lost 4 bases and J lost 4, with 11 bases in between. The CDR3 extends over 13 amino acids. Looked up from germline, CDR1 is SGHDT and CDR2 is YYEEEE.

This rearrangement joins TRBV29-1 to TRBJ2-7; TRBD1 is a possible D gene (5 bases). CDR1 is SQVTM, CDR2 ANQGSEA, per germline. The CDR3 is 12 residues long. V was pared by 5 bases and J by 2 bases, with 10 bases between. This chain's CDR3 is CSVWSGPYEQYF. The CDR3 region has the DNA TGCAGCGTTTGGTCAGGGCCCTACGAGCAGTACTTC.

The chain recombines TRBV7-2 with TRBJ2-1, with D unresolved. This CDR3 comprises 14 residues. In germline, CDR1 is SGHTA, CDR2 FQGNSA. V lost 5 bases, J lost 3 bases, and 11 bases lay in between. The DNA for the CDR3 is TGTGCCAGCAGCCACATTGGAGTCTACAATGAGCAGTTCTTC. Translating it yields CASSHIGVYNEQFF.

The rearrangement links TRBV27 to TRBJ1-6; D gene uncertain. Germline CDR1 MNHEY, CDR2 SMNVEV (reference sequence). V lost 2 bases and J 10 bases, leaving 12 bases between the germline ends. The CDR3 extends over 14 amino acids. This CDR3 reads CASSLEGPKSPLHF. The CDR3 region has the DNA TGTGCCAGCAGTTTAGAGGGTCCGAAATCACCCCTCCACTTT.